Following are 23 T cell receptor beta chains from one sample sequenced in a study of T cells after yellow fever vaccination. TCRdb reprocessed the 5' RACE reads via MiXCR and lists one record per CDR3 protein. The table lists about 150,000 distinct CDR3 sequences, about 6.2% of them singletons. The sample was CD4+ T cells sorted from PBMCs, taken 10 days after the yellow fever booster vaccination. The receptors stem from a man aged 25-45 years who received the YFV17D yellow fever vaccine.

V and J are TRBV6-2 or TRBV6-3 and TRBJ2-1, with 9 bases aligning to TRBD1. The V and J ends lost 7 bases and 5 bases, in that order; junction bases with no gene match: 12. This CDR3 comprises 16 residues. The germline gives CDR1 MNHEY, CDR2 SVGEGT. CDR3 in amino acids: CASTSLRDRVNNEQFF. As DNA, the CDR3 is TGTGCCAGCACCTCTCTTCGGGACAGGGTGAACAATGAGCAGTTCTTC.

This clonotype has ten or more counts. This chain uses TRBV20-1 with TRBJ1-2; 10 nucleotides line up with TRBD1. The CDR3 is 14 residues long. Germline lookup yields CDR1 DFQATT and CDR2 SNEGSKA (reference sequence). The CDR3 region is CSDLDRGRDYGYTF. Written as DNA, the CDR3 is TGCAGCGACCTCGACAGGGGGCGAGACTATGGCTACACCTTC.

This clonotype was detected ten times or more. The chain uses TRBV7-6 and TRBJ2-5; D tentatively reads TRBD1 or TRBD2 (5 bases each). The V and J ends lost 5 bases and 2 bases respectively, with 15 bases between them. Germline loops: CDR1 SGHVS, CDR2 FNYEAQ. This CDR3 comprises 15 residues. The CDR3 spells CASSHTRQIQETQYF. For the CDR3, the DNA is TGTGCCAGCAGCCATACTAGACAGATTCAAGAGACCCAGTACTTC.

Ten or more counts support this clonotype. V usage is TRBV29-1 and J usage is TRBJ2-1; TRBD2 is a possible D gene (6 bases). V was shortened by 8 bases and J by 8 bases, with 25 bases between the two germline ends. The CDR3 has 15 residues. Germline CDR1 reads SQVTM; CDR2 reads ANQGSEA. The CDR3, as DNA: TGCAGCTCTAGTACGACTAGTTATCTTCGTGATGAGCAGTTCTTC. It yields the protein CSSSTTSYLRDEQFF.

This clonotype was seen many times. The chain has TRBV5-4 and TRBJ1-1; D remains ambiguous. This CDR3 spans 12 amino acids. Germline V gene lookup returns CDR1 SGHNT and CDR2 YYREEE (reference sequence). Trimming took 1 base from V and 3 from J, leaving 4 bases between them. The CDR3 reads CASSLTDTEAFF. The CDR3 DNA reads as TGTGCCAGCAGCTTGACTGACACTGAAGCTTTCTTT.

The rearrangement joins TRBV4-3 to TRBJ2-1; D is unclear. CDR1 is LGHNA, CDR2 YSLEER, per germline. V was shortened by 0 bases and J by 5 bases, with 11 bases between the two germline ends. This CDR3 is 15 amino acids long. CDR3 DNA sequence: TGCGCCAGCAGCCAAGATCCGCGTTCCCACAATGAGCAGTTCTTC. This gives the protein CASSQDPRSHNEQFF.

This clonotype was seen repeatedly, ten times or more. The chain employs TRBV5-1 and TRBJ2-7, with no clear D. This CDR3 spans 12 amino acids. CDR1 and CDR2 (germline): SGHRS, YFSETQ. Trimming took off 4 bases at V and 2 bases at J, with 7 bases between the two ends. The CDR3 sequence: CASSTGTYEQYF. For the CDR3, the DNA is TGCGCCAGCAGCACGGGCACCTACGAGCAGTACTTC.

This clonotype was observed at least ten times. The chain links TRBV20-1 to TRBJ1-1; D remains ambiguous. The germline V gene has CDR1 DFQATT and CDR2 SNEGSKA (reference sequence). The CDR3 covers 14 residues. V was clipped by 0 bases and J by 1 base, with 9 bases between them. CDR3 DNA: TGCAGTGCTAGAGATCTTAAGACGAACACTGAAGCTTTCTTT. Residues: CSARDLKTNTEAFF.

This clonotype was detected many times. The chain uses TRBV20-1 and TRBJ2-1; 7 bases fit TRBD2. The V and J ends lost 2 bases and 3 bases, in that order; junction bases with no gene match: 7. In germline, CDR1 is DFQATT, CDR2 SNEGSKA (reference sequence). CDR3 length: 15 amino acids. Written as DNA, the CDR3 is TGCAGTGCTAGAAGGCGGGAGAGGGGCTACAATGAGCAGTTCTTC. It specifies CSARRRERGYNEQFF.

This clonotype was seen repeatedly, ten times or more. Written as DNA, the CDR3 is TGCAGTGCAACGGACCGCACAGATACGCAGTATTTT. Its protein product is CSATDRTDTQYF. This chain links TRBV20-1 with TRBJ2-3; D remains unclear. The CDR3 has 12 amino acids. In germline, CDR1 is DFQATT, CDR2 SNEGSKA (reference sequence). The germline V and J ends were trimmed by 6 bases and 1 base, with 8 bases remaining between them.

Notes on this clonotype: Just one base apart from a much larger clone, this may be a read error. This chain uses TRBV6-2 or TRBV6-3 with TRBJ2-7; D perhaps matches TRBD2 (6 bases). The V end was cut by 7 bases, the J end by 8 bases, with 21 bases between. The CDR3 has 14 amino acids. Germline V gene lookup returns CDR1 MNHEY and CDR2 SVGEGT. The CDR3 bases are TGTGCCAGCAAGGGTACCAACGGGGGTTACAAGCAGTACTTC. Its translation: CASKGTNGGYKQYF.

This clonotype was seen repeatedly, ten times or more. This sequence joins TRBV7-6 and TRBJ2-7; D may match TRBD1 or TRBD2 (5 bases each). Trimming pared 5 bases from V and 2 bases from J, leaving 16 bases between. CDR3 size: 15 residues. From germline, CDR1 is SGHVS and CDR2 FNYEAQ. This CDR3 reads CASSLGDGRTYEQYF. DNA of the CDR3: TGTGCCAGCAGCCTCGGGGACGGAAGGACCTACGAGCAGTACTTC.

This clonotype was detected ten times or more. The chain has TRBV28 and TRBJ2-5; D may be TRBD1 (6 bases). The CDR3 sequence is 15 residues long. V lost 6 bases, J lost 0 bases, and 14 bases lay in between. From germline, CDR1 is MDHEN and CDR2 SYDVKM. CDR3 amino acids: CASRPQGQHQETQYF. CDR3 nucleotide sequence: TGTGCCAGCAGACCCCAAGGACAGCACCAAGAGACCCAGTACTTC.

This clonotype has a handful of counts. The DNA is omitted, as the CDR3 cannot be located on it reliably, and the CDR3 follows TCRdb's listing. The CDR3 loop is CASSILVRVQPPKNIQYF. This chain connects TRBV6-1 to TRBJ2-4; the DNA was not compared with TRBD2, the D call given in the table. Germline assignment: CDR1 MNHNS and CDR2 SASEGT. Termini included, the CDR3 measures 18 amino acids.

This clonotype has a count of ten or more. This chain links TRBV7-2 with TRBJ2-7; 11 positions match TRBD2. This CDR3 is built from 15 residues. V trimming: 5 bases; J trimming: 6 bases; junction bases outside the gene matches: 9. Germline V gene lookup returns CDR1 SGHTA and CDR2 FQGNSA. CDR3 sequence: CASSTSSGRAVEQYF. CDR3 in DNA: TGTGCCAGCAGCACCAGTAGCGGGAGGGCCGTCGAGCAGTACTTC.

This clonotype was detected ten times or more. CDR3 protein: CASSPFQGTDTQYF. The CDR3, as DNA: TGTGCCAGCTCACCGTTTCAGGGCACAGATACGCAGTATTTT. The V call is TRBV18, the J call TRBJ2-3; D gene ambiguous. There are 14 residues in the CDR3. CDR1 is KGHSH and CDR2 is LQKENI in the germline V gene. V was pared by 3 bases and J by 1 base, with 8 bases between.

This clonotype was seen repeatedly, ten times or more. The CDR3 here is CASSFIKRGALGTGELFF. As DNA, the CDR3 is TGTGCCAGCAGTTTTATTAAAAGGGGGGCGTTAGGAACCGGGGAGCTGTTTTTT. The V call is TRBV12-3 or TRBV12-4, the J call TRBJ2-2; TRBD1 or TRBD2 may be the D gene (6 bases each). CDR3 length equals 18 residues. V was clipped by 3 bases and J by 5 bases, with 22 bases between them.

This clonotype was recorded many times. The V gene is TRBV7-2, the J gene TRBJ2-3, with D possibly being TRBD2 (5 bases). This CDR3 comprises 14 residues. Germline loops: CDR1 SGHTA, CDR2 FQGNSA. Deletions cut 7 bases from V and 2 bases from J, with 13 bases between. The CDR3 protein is CASKGGSVTDTQYF. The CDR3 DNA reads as TGTGCCAGCAAAGGTGGGAGTGTCACAGATACGCAGTATTTT.

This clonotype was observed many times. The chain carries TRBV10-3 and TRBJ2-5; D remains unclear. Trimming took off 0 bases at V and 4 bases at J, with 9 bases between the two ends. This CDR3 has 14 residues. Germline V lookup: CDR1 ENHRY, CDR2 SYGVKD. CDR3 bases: TGTGCCATCAGTGAGTCGTCCCTTGGAGAGACCCAGTACTTC. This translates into CAISESSLGETQYF.

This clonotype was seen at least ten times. CDR3: CASSKGKDTGEQFF. Written as DNA, the CDR3 is TGTGCCAGCAGCAAAGGAAAAGATACGGGGGAGCAGTTCTTC. The chain links TRBV21-1 to TRBJ2-1. TRBV21-1 is a documented pseudogene. This CDR3 region has 14 residues.

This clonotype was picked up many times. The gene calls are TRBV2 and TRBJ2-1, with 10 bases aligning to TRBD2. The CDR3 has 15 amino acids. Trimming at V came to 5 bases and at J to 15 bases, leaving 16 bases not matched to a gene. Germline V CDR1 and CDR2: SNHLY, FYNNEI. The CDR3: CASSRTSGQVSTPFF. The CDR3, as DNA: TGTGCCAGCAGTAGGACTAGCGGCCAGGTTTCGACCCCGTTCTTC.

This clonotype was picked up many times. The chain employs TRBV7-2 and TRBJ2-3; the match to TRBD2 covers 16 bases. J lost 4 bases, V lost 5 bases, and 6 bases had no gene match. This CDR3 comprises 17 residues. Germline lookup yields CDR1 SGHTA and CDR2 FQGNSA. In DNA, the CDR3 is TGTGCCAGCAGCCCTGGGACTAGCGGGAGGGTCCCAGATACGCAGTATTTT. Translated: CASSPGTSGRVPDTQYF.

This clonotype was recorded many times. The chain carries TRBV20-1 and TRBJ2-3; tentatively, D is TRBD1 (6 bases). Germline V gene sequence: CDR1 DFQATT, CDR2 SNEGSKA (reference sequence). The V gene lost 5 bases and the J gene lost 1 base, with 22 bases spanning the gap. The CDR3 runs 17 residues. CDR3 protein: CSAPRGAQGTRTDTQYF. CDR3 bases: TGCAGTGCTCCCCGAGGGGCACAGGGCACCCGCACAGATACGCAGTATTTT.